Following are 30 T cell receptor beta chains from one sample sequenced in a study of OX40 agonist ivuxolimab in advanced cancers. Some clones are missing from TCRdb's copy, which holds only in-frame ones; the method was immunoSEQ multiplex PCR. This sample has approximately 58,000 clones; 80% to 90% occur once, and the top ten carry under 4%. Sequencing was performed on CD4+ or CD8+ T cells sorted from blood, taken in a trial of the OX40 agonist ivuxolimab. These receptors were taken from an adult with an advanced solid tumor such as melanoma, head and neck, liver or kidney cancer.

V usage is TRBV29-1 and J usage is TRBJ2-7; D uncertain. V was shortened by 5 bases and J by 3 bases, with 11 bases between the two germline ends. The CDR3 spans 12 residues. Germline CDR1 is SQVTM and CDR2 is ANQGSEA. This CDR3 reads CSVKTAVYEQYF. CDR3 bases: TGCAGCGTTAAAACGGCTGTCTACGAGCAGTACTTC.

The chain is built from TRBV7-9 and TRBJ1-2; tentatively, D is TRBD1 (5 bases). The V gene lost 5 bases and the J gene lost 0 bases, with 13 bases spanning the gap. The CDR3 is 15 amino acids. The V gene's germline CDR1 is SEHNR and CDR2 FQNEAQ (reference sequence). In DNA, the CDR3 is TGTGCCAGCAGCCATAGCGGGACCACTAACTATGGCTACACCTTC. The encoded protein is CASSHSGTTNYGYTF.

The chain joins TRBV7-3 to TRBJ2-2, with D perhaps matching TRBD2 (6 bases). This CDR3 has 14 residues. V shed 5 bases and J shed 8 bases, with 15 bases lying between them. Germline values: CDR1 SGHTA, CDR2 FQGTGA. Here the CDR3 reads CASSPGTFQGELFF. For the CDR3, the DNA is TGTGCCAGCAGCCCTGGGACTTTTCAAGGGGAGCTGTTTTTT.

V and J are TRBV7-9 and TRBJ1-1; D uncertain. The length of the CDR3 is 14 residues. The germline V gene encodes CDR1 SEHNR and CDR2 FQNEAQ (reference sequence). Trimming left V 3 bases short and J 4 bases short, with 12 bases between. This chain's CDR3 is CASSFGPGGTEAFF. The CDR3 DNA reads as TGTGCCAGCAGCTTTGGTCCAGGCGGCACTGAAGCTTTCTTT. Drawing the rest from reference TRBV7-9 and TRBJ1-1, the complete variable domain is DTGVSQNPRHKITKRGQNVTFRCDPISEHNRLYWYRQTLGQGPEFLTYFQNEAQLEKSRLLSDRFSAERPKGSFSTLEIQRTEQGDSAMYLCASSFGPGGTEAFFGQGTRLTVV.

The chain combines TRBV2 with TRBJ1-1; D is uncertain. Per the germline V gene, CDR1 is SNHLY and CDR2 is FYNNEI. CDR3 size: 14 residues. Trimming removed 8 bases at V and 4 bases at J, with 17 bases between. The CDR3 DNA is TGTGCCAGCGGACCCTCGCTCAGAGCCACTGAAGCTTTCTTT. Amino acids: CASGPSLRATEAFF.

The chain carries TRBV28 and TRBJ2-3, with D possibly matching TRBD1 (5 bases). The V end was cut by 0 bases, the J end by 4 bases, with 8 bases between. Germline V lookup: CDR1 MDHEN, CDR2 SYDVKM. This CDR3 has 14 residues. The CDR3, as DNA: TGTGCCAGCAGTTTATGGACAGAGCCAGATACGCAGTATTTT. It codes for CASSLWTEPDTQYF.

This rearrangement joins TRBV7-9 to TRBJ1-2; unclear D gene. The CDR3 has 12 amino acids. Germline CDR1 and CDR2: SEHNR and FQNEAQ (reference sequence). Trimming pared 2 bases from V and 6 bases from J, leaving 7 bases between. The CDR3: CASSLWGDGYTF. The CDR3 DNA is TGTGCCAGCAGCTTATGGGGAGATGGCTACACCTTC.

This clone has a single count. The chain carries TRBV30 and TRBJ2-3; 11 positions match TRBD2. Germline loops: CDR1 GTSNPN, CDR2 SVGIG (reference sequence). J was trimmed by 6 bases and V by 5 bases; bases with no gene match: 10. The CDR3 extends over 15 amino acids. CDR3 coding DNA: TGTGCCTGGCGTCCGGGACTAGCGGCCGGGGATACGCAGTATTTT. As protein: CAWRPGLAAGDTQYF.

V gene TRBV30 combines with J gene TRBJ2-5; possibly TRBD2 for D (5 bases). The length of the CDR3 is 12 residues. V was shortened by 8 bases and J by 9 bases, with 19 bases between the two germline ends. Germline CDR1 reads GTSNPN; CDR2 reads SVGIG (reference sequence). The CDR3, as DNA: TGTGCCACCGGACGGATGGACGGGGCCCAGTACTTC. It yields the protein CATGRMDGAQYF.

The J gene is TRBJ2-5, the V gene TRBV7-2; possibly TRBD1 for D (5 bases). CDR1 is SGHTA, CDR2 FQGNSA, per germline. V was pared by 7 bases and J by 1 base, with 10 bases between. The CDR3 runs to 13 residues. CDR3 DNA: TGTGCCAGCAACCCGACAGCCCAAGAGACCCAGTACTTC. Translating gives CASNPTAQETQYF.

The chain is built from TRBV5-1 and TRBJ2-5; D is undetermined. V lost 4 bases, J lost 5 bases, and 9 bases lay in between. CDR3 length: 12 residues. CDR1 is SGHRS and CDR2 is YFSETQ in the germline V gene. CDR3: CASSVGRETQYF. The CDR3 DNA reads as TGCGCCAGCAGCGTAGGACGGGAGACCCAGTACTTC.

This clone has only one observation. The rearrangement joins TRBV27 to TRBJ2-3; D possibly corresponds to TRBD1 (5 bases). Germline lookup yields CDR1 MNHEY and CDR2 SMNVEV (reference sequence). The CDR3 contains 16 residues. Trimming shortened V by 4 bases and J by 0 bases, and 14 bases separated the two germline ends. The CDR3 here is CASSYSLGPSTDTQYF. In nucleotides, the CDR3 is TGTGCCAGCAGTTACTCGCTGGGGCCCAGCACAGATACGCAGTATTTT.

The chain joins TRBV15 to TRBJ2-7, with TRBD1 matching 12 bases. Germline lookup yields CDR1 LNHNV and CDR2 YYDKDF (reference sequence). The CDR3 covers 15 residues. Unmatched junction bases numbered 6, after V lost 5 bases and J lost 4 bases. The DNA for the CDR3 is TGTGCCACCAGCCGAGGGACAGGGGGCACTTACGAGCAGTACTTC. It encodes CATSRGTGGTYEQYF.

The chain joins TRBV7-8 to TRBJ1-5; 8 nucleotides align to TRBD1. Losses at the gene ends were 5 bases for V and 4 bases for J; bases not matched to a gene: 7. This CDR3 is 15 amino acids long. Germline CDR1 is SGHVS and CDR2 is FQNEAQ. The CDR3 coding sequence is TGTGCCAGCAGCGAACAGGGACAGGCGAATCAGCCCCAGCATTTT. It translates to CASSEQGQANQPQHF.

The chain carries TRBV10-3 and TRBJ2-3; TRBD1 matches at 7 bases. CDR3 length equals 13 residues. J was trimmed by 4 bases and V by 6 bases; bases with no gene match: 4. Per the germline V gene, CDR1 is ENHRY and CDR2 is SYGVKD. The CDR3 DNA is TGTGCCATCAGCGGACAGGTAGCAGATACGCAGTATTTT. This codes for CAISGQVADTQYF.

This rearrangement joins TRBV6-1 to TRBJ2-3; a weak D match, TRBD1 (6 bases). Per germline, CDR1 MNHNS and CDR2 SASEGT. The CDR3 contains 13 residues. Trimming pared 2 bases from V and 7 bases from J, leaving 10 bases between. The CDR3 here is CASSERQANTQYF. The CDR3 DNA sequence: TGTGCCAGCAGTGAAAGACAGGCTAATACGCAGTATTTT.

The rearrangement links TRBV30 to TRBJ2-2; no firm D call. The V end lost 0 bases, the J end lost 0 bases, and 11 bases lay between the germline ends. Germline lookup yields CDR1 GTSNPN and CDR2 SVGIG (reference sequence). The CDR3 runs 16 residues. CDR3 bases: TGTGCCTGGAGTGTACTCCCCAGCGCGAACACCGGGGAGCTGTTTTTT. Translating gives CAWSVLPSANTGELFF.

The chain uses TRBV28 and TRBJ2-4, with 9 bases identical to TRBD1. After removal of 6 bases from V and 6 bases from J, the junction contained 6 bases not matched to a gene. Germline CDR1 MDHEN, CDR2 SYDVKM. The CDR3 consists of 14 residues. This CDR3 reads CASSSGTGINIQYF. The DNA of the CDR3 is TGTGCCAGCAGCTCTGGGACAGGGATAAACATTCAGTACTTC.

This clone was seen a handful of times. The rearrangement joins TRBV25-1 to TRBJ1-1, with D tentatively TRBD1 (6 bases). Looked up from germline, CDR1 is MGHDK and CDR2 is SYGVNS. This CDR3 spans 12 amino acids. V was clipped by 5 bases and J by 8 bases, with 12 bases between them. The CDR3 loop is CASSRGGHEAFF. In nucleotides, the CDR3 is TGTGCCAGCAGTCGGGGGGGACACGAAGCTTTCTTT. Full variable domain (missing parts from reference TRBV25-1 and TRBJ1-1): EADIYQTPRYLVIGTGKKITLECSQTMGHDKMYWYQQDPGMELHLIHYSYGVNSTEKGDLSSESTVSRIRTEHFPLTLESARPSHTSQYLCASSRGGHEAFFGQGTRLTVV.

The genes are TRBV5-5 and TRBJ2-7, with D unclear. The ends were cut back, 1 base at V and 1 base at J, with 9 bases in the middle. Per the germline V gene, CDR1 is SGHKS and CDR2 is YYEKEE (reference sequence). CDR3 size: 14 residues. The CDR3 loop reads CASSLSVQSYEQYF. The CDR3 bases are TGTGCCAGCAGCTTGTCAGTTCAGTCCTACGAGCAGTACTTC.

This clone was recorded a few times. The chain links TRBV28 to TRBJ2-1, with a weak D call TRBD2 (6 bases). Germline-derived CDR1 and CDR2 are MDHEN and SYDVKM. The CDR3 sequence is 15 residues long. V shed 5 bases and J shed 5 bases, with 16 bases lying between them. The CDR3 here is CASSGVRDFHNEQFF. The CDR3 region has the DNA TGTGCCAGCAGTGGAGTCCGGGACTTCCACAATGAGCAGTTCTTC.

The rearrangement joins TRBV27 to TRBJ1-1, with D perhaps matching TRBD1 (6 bases). V lost 7 bases to trimming and J lost 4 bases, with 16 bases between them. The CDR3 extends over 14 amino acids. Germline V gene sequence: CDR1 MNHEY, CDR2 SMNVEV (reference sequence). The CDR3 here is CASTRRGGVTEAFF. The CDR3 region has the DNA TGTGCCAGCACCCGAAGGGGGGGCGTCACTGAAGCTTTCTTT.

The V call is TRBV7-6, the J call TRBJ1-1; no clear D gene. Germline V CDR1 and CDR2: SGHVS, FNYEAQ. With 5 bases removed from V and 2 bases from J, the gap between germline ends came to 9 bases. The CDR3 is 13 amino acids. The DNA for the CDR3 is TGTGCCAGCAGCCGAGACGGCAACACTGAAGCTTTCTTT. Translation: CASSRDGNTEAFF.

This sequence joins TRBV15 and TRBJ1-1; D not certain. This CDR3 spans 12 amino acids. Looked up from germline, CDR1 is LNHNV and CDR2 is YYDKDF (reference sequence). V shed 3 bases and J shed 4 bases, with 6 bases lying between them. The CDR3 DNA reads as TGTGCCACCAGCAGTAGTTCCACTGAAGCTTTCTTT. Its translation: CATSSSSTEAFF.

V usage is TRBV4-1 and J usage is TRBJ1-2, with 8 bases matching TRBD1. Losses at the gene ends were 0 bases for V and 3 bases for J; bases not matched to a gene: 6. This CDR3 has 16 amino acids. In germline, CDR1 is MGHRA, CDR2 YSYEKL. The CDR3 DNA sequence: TGCGCCAGCAGCCAAGAGTTCGGACAGGGATACTATGGCTACACCTTC. Amino acid sequence: CASSQEFGQGYYGYTF.

The V call is TRBV6-1, the J call TRBJ2-3, with D perhaps TRBD1 (6 bases). V lost 3 bases, J lost 0 bases, and 13 bases lay in between. The V gene's germline CDR1 is MNHNS and CDR2 SASEGT. The CDR3 loop spans 16 amino acids. This CDR3 reads CASSDGQLTSTDTQYF. The CDR3 DNA reads as TGTGCCAGCAGTGATGGACAGCTTACTAGCACAGATACGCAGTATTTT.

The chain recombines TRBV19 with TRBJ2-1, with 8 bases fitting TRBD2. CDR3 length: 16 residues. Germline lookup yields CDR1 LNHDA and CDR2 SQIVND (reference sequence). With V trimmed by 3 bases and J by 7 bases, 11 bases remained unmatched. The CDR3 region is CASSMWTGGQQNEQFF. DNA for the CDR3: TGTGCCAGTAGTATGTGGACGGGAGGGCAGCAAAATGAGCAGTTCTTC.

There are a few counts of this clone. V and J are TRBV10-3 and TRBJ2-1; D gene unclear. The ends were cut back, 2 bases at V and 10 bases at J, with 12 bases in the middle. Germline CDR1 and CDR2: ENHRY and SYGVKD. The CDR3 length is 13 residues. CDR3 sequence reads: CAISEKNGSEQFF. The CDR3 DNA follows: TGTGCCATCAGTGAGAAGAACGGCTCGGAGCAGTTCTTC.

The chain joins TRBV5-1 to TRBJ1-6; D remains unclear. The CDR3 is 15 amino acids. Per germline, CDR1 SGHRS and CDR2 YFSETQ. V gave up 5 bases and J gave up 5 bases, with 14 bases separating them. CDR3 nucleotide sequence: TGCGCCAGCAGACCCTATACCCCCGATAATTCACCCCTCCACTTT. It codes for CASRPYTPDNSPLHF.

The rearrangement uses TRBV27 and TRBJ2-1; D perhaps matches TRBD1 (6 bases). CDR1 MNHEY and CDR2 SMNVEV come from the germline V gene (reference sequence). CDR3 length equals 15 residues. V was trimmed by 6 bases and J by 7 bases, leaving 19 bases between them. CDR3 protein: CASRTGFQGLNEQFF. CDR3 DNA: TGTGCCAGCAGAACAGGTTTTCAGGGGTTAAATGAGCAGTTCTTC.